This is a list of T cell receptor beta chains from one sample in a study of T cell responses to AZD1222 COVID-19 vaccine. TCRdb's copy holds only in-frame clones and misses some; the assay was immunoSEQ multiplex PCR. This table holds roughly 170,000 clones, just under 95% found once. Sequencing used peripheral blood, obtained on day 0 of AZD1222 vaccination. The receptors stem from an adult in good health. Both conserved end residues are part of each CDR3. The D gene is left open where the match is weak. Clone size appears in some rows only: once, few, many, or a class for an expanded clone.

j_gene,v_gene,abundance,d_gene,CDR3aa,CDR3nt
TRBJ1-6,TRBV5-1,.,.,CASKDEPSRGSPLHF,TGCGCCAGCAAAGACGAGCCGTCTCGTGGGTCACCCCTCCACTTT
TRBJ2-5,TRBV21-1,.,.,CASRETQYF,TGTGCCAGCCGGGAGACCCAGTACTTC
TRBJ1-2,TRBV6-2/TRBV6-3,.,.,CASSWGNYGYTF,TGTGCCAGCAGCTGGGGCAACTATGGCTACACCTTC
TRBJ2-3,TRBV13,.,.,CASSFAPSQHPDTQYF,TGTGCCAGCAGCTTTGCGCCTAGTCAGCACCCAGATACGCAGTATTTT
TRBJ2-5,TRBV3-1/TRBV3-2,.,.,CASSLHSSETQYF,TGTGCCAGCAGCCTACATTCTTCGGAGACCCAGTACTTC
TRBJ1-5,TRBV27,once,.,CASSSMTHQPQHF,TGTGCCAGCAGTTCTATGACCCATCAGCCCCAGCATTTT
TRBJ1-1,TRBV13,.,TRBD1,CASSSEGAGNTEAFF,TGTGCCAGCAGCTCCGAGGGGGCGGGGAACACTGAAGCTTTCTTT
TRBJ1-2,TRBV12-3/TRBV12-4,.,TRBD1,CASSPGGSGYTF,TGTGCCAGCAGCCCAGGGGGGTCGGGCTACACCTTC
TRBJ1-5,TRBV4-1,few,TRBD1,CASSHRQGSNQPQHF,TGCGCCAGCAGCCACCGACAGGGCAGCAATCAGCCCCAGCATTTT
TRBJ2-1,TRBV30,.,TRBD2,CAWSVLGGGRYEQFF,TGTGCCTGGAGTGTACTCGGGGGGGGCCGTTATGAGCAGTTCTTC
TRBJ1-5,TRBV19,.,.,CASSIVRDQPQHF,TGTGCCAGTAGTATAGTCAGAGATCAGCCCCAGCATTTT
TRBJ2-5,TRBV18,once,.,CASSLTQAYQETQYF,TGTGCCAGCTCACTAACCCAGGCGTACCAAGAGACCCAGTACTTC
TRBJ1-5,TRBV28,.,TRBD1,CASSSYRGNQPQHF,TGTGCCAGCAGTTCATACAGGGGGAATCAGCCCCAGCATTTT
TRBJ2-1,TRBV4-2,.,.,CASSQGLSFSYNEQFF,TGTGCCAGCAGCCAAGGTCTCAGCTTCTCCTACAATGAGCAGTTCTTC
TRBJ2-3,TRBV6-5,.,.,CASRPSGADTQYF,TGTGCCAGCAGGCCTTCAGGTGCAGATACGCAGTATTTT
TRBJ1-5,TRBV3-1/TRBV3-2,few,.,CASSQDASNQPQHF,TGTGCCAGCAGCCAAGATGCTAGCAATCAGCCCCAGCATTTT
TRBJ1-2,TRBV19,few,.,CASGKTETSNYGYTF,TGTGCCAGCGGAAAGACAGAGACCTCTAACTATGGCTACACCTTC
TRBJ1-1,TRBV3-1/TRBV3-2,.,.,CASSQESRTEAFF,TGTGCCAGCAGCCAGGAGAGCCGGACTGAAGCTTTCTTT
TRBJ1-6,TRBV6-2/TRBV6-3,once,.,CASSSKIYNSPLHF,TGTGCCAGCAGTTCGAAAATTTATAATTCACCCCTCCACTTT